This TCR beta chain was sequenced for a study of T cells in Graves' hyperthyroidism and ophthalmopathy. The length of the CDR3 is 12 residues. V was shortened by 3 bases and J by 14 bases, with 12 bases between the two germline ends. Germline V lookup: CDR1 SGHKS, CDR2 YYEKEE (reference sequence). Amplification of TCR beta CDR3 regions was performed using RNA transcripts as template. The HTBI primer set drove a first-round RT-PCR of the TCR CDR3. TCRdb analysed the multiplex PCR reads with MiXCR anew, one entry per CDR3 protein. The sample yields about 500,000 distinct CDR3 sequences, approximately 49% seen once.

Sequencing was performed on peripheral blood or thyroid tissue (not recorded which). This receptor was taken from an adult woman with Graves' disease, either hyperthyroidism or ophthalmopathy (not recorded which). This chain connects TRBV5-5 to TRBJ1-6; no definite D call. The CDR3 protein is CASSWDGSTLHF. The CDR3 bases are TGTGCCAGCAGCTGGGATGGGTCGACCCTCCACTTT.